This TCR beta chain was identified during a study of patients and donors after allogeneic stem cell transplantation. This clonotype has ten or more counts. This CDR3 has 15 residues. The V end lost 6 bases, the J end lost 4 bases, and 15 bases lay between the germline ends. Germline CDR1 MNHNS, CDR2 SASEGT. Each CDR3 protein gets one entry after TCRdb re-called the RT-PCR reads with MiXCR. This table has about 230,000 distinct CDR3 sequences, 13% to 15% appearing once. The specimen was blood, either unsorted or a sorted T cell fraction (not recorded which). The clonotype comes from a human donor who was either an allogeneic HSCT recipient or a stem cell or donor lymphocyte infusion donor (not recorded which). It is not recorded whose cells these are; they may come from a transplant donor. The chain has TRBV6-1 and TRBJ2-2, with TRBD1 as a possible D gene (6 bases). The CDR3 nucleotides are TGTGCCAGCAGGAAACAGGGATCGTCCACCGGGGAGCTGTTTTTT. Protein product: CASRKQGSSTGELFF.